The rows below give T cell receptor beta chains drawn from one sample of a study of OX40 agonist ivuxolimab in advanced cancers. The protocol was immunoSEQ multiplex PCR, while the TCRdb copy is restricted to in-frame clones and leaves out a portion. The sample shows about 62,000 clones, 88% of them seen only once. This sample comprised CD4+ or CD8+ T cells sorted from blood, obtained in a trial of the OX40 agonist ivuxolimab. These receptors were taken from an adult with an advanced solid tumor such as melanoma, head and neck, liver or kidney cancer. CDR3s include the opening cysteine and the closing phenylalanine or tryptophan. The D gene is left open where the match is weak. Only part of the rows carry a size: once, few, many, or a class if the clone is expanded.

TRBV2	.	TRBD2	TRBJ2-7	TGTGCCAGCGGGGGACTAGCGAGTAACTACGAGCAGTACTTC	CASGGLASNYEQYF
TRBV28	.	.	TRBJ1-1	TGTGCCAGCAGTTTGAGGAGGGACACTGAAGCTTTCTTT	CASSLRRDTEAFF
TRBV7-9	once	TRBD1	TRBJ2-7	TGTGCCAGTACCCGCGGACAGGGCTACGAGCAGTACTTC	CASTRGQGYEQYF
TRBV7-8	once	TRBD1	TRBJ1-5	TGTGCCAGCAGCTTGGGGACAGGGGGCAACCAGCCCCAGCATTTT	CASSLGTGGNQPQHF
TRBV30	.	.	TRBJ1-3	TGTGCCTGGAGTGTAACAGGCTCTGGAAACACCATATATTTT	CAWSVTGSGNTIYF
TRBV28	.	TRBD1	TRBJ1-4	TGTGCCAGCAGTTTAATTGGACAGGTCCTTAATGAAAAACTGTTTTTT	CASSLIGQVLNEKLFF
TRBV15	.	.	TRBJ2-5	TGTGCCACCAGCAGAGCCCTCGGGAGCGTTGAGACCCAGTACTTC	CATSRALGSVETQYF
TRBV2	.	TRBD1	TRBJ1-2	TGTGCCAGCAGTGAGGACAGGACCTATGGCTACACCTTC	CASSEDRTYGYTF
TRBV6-6	.	.	TRBJ1-1	TGTGCCAGCAGTTACTCGGCAGGGATGAACACTGAAGCTTTCTTT	CASSYSAGMNTEAFF
TRBV5-1	.	TRBD1	TRBJ2-1	TGCGCCAGCAGCTTCGTAGACAGGGGGGGCAATGAGCAGTTCTTC	CASSFVDRGGNEQFF
TRBV19	.	.	TRBJ1-2	TGTGCCAGTAGTATAGTTTTTAAAGCAGGGATCAACTATGGCTACACCTTC	CASSIVFKAGINYGYTF
TRBV28	.	.	TRBJ2-2	TGTGCCAGCAGTACCGCAGGGGCCGGGGCCGGGGAGCTGTTTTTT	CASSTAGAGAGELFF
TRBV28	.	.	TRBJ2-2	TGTGCCAGCAGCGAGAACACCGGGGAGCTGTTTTTT	CASSENTGELFF
TRBV30	.	.	TRBJ1-2	TGTGCCTGGGGCCCTGCTATTGGTTACACCTTC	CAWGPAIGYTF
TRBV6-1	.	.	TRBJ2-7	TGTGCCAGTGCTGGACAGTTACCGTACTACGAGCAGTACTTC	CASAGQLPYYEQYF
TRBV19	.	TRBD1	TRBJ2-7	TGTGCCAGTAGTAACTCGGGACAGAGCTACGAGCAGTACTTC	CASSNSGQSYEQYF
TRBV2	.	.	TRBJ1-5	TGTGCCAGCAGTGGGGAGGTTGATCAGCCCCAGCATTTT	CASSGEVDQPQHF
TRBV6-5	.	.	TRBJ1-1	TGTGCCAGCAGACCACGGGACACTGAAGCTTTCTTT	CASRPRDTEAFF
TRBV7-7	.	TRBD2	TRBJ2-5	TGTGCTAGCAGCCTCGGGACTAGCGGGGGGGAGACCCAGTACTTC	CASSLGTSGGETQYF
TRBV19	once	TRBD1	TRBJ1-5	TGTGCCAGTAAGACGGGACAGGACTACAATCAGCCCCAGCATTTT	CASKTGQDYNQPQHF
TRBV10-2	.	.	TRBJ2-3	TGCGCCAGCAGTGTGCCAGGGGTCCTCACAGATACGCAGTATTTT	CASSVPGVLTDTQYF
TRBV11-1	.	TRBD2	TRBJ2-1	TGTGCCAGCAGCAGGCAGCGGGAGGGCCTCGATGAGCAGTTCTTC	CASSRQREGLDEQFF
TRBV19	.	TRBD1	TRBJ1-2	TGTGCCAGTCTCGGGACAGGAGATTATGGCTACACCTTC	CASLGTGDYGYTF
TRBV2	.	TRBD1	TRBJ2-2	TGTGCCAGCAGGGTTACGGACAGGTCCGCTGGCACCGGGGAGCTGTTTTTT	CASRVTDRSAGTGELFF
TRBV28	.	.	TRBJ2-5	TGTGTCTCGGCTCTCCAAGAGACCCAGTACTTC	CVSALQETQYF
TRBV2	.	TRBD1	TRBJ1-2	TGTGCCAGCAGCGGACAGGGGGCGCGTGGCTACACCTTC	CASSGQGARGYTF
TRBV10-3	.	.	TRBJ2-7	TGTGCCATCAGTCAGCAGCTTTACTACGAGCAGTACTTC	CAISQQLYYEQYF
TRBV7-8	.	.	TRBJ2-7	TGTGCCAGCAGCTTTTCAGGGGTGGGCTACGAGCAGTACTTC	CASSFSGVGYEQYF
TRBV27	once	.	TRBJ2-3	TGTGCCAGCAGTTTATCGACAGTTAGCACAGATACGCAGTATTTT	CASSLSTVSTDTQYF
TRBV5-1	.	TRBD2	TRBJ2-3	TGCGCCAGCAGCTTGGCCAGGAGCGGGGGCACAGATACGCAGTATTTT	CASSLARSGGTDTQYF
TRBV19	.	.	TRBJ2-1	TGTGCCAGTACGGGGGTTATAGCGGAGAGCTACAATGAGCAGTTCTTC	CASTGVIAESYNEQFF
TRBV29-1	.	TRBD2	TRBJ2-1	TGCAGCGCCTCCGGGACTAGCGGGAGAAATGAGCAGTTCTTC	CSASGTSGRNEQFF
TRBV6-6	once	.	TRBJ1-1	TGTGCCAGCAGTCCGGGACATATGAACACTGAAGCTTTCTTT	CASSPGHMNTEAFF
TRBV7-2	.	TRBD1	TRBJ1-1	TGTGCCAGCAGCTTAAGCCTCCCCGGGACAGGGGTCCTACGCGGTGAAGCTTTCTTT	CASSLSLPGTGVLRGEAFF
TRBV2	.	.	TRBJ1-5	TGTGCCAGCAGGGCCGCCACCGGCCAGCCCCAGCATTTT	CASRAATGQPQHF
TRBV14	.	.	TRBJ2-3	TGTGCCAGCAGCCAAGAACTCCGGGCAGATACGCAGTATTTT	CASSQELRADTQYF
TRBV5-1	once	TRBD1	TRBJ2-7	TGCGCCAGCAGCGCCGGGACAGGGGTCTCCTACGAGCAGTACTTC	CASSAGTGVSYEQYF
TRBV28	once	TRBD1	TRBJ1-5	TGTGCCAGCAGTTTACCCAACCCAAGACAGGGCGGCAATCAGCCCCAGCATTTT	CASSLPNPRQGGNQPQHF
TRBV12-5	.	.	TRBJ1-3	TGTGCTAGTGGCATGGACAGCTCTGGAAACACCATATATTTT	CASGMDSSGNTIYF
TRBV28	.	.	TRBJ1-1	TGTGCCAGCAGTCCCCCCAGGGTACGCACTGAAGCTTTCTTT	CASSPPRVRTEAFF
TRBV6-5	.	.	TRBJ1-5	TGTGCCAGCAGTTTTCTGGGGCAGCCCCAGCATTTT	CASSFLGQPQHF
TRBV10-3	once	TRBD1	TRBJ1-5	TGTGCCACCCGACAGGGGGCGAGCAATCAGCCCCAGCATTTT	CATRQGASNQPQHF
TRBV10-3	.	.	TRBJ1-2	TGTGCCATCACCGTGGGGGGGGAAAGGGATGGCTACACCTTC	CAITVGGERDGYTF
TRBV5-1	.	TRBD1	TRBJ2-5	TGCGCCAGCAGCATACCGACAGGGTCGGAGACCCAGTACTTC	CASSIPTGSETQYF
TRBV7-9	.	TRBD1	TRBJ1-5	TGTGCCAGCAGCCAAGAGGGGACAGGCCAAAGCAATCAGCCCCAGCATTTT	CASSQEGTGQSNQPQHF
TRBV11-3	once	TRBD1	TRBJ2-7	TGTGCCAATCCTTTACGGACAGGGGCCTCGTACGAGCAGTACTTC	CANPLRTGASYEQYF
TRBV6-6	.	.	TRBJ2-7	TGTGCCAGCAGTTACTCTACCCACGGGGACGAGCAGTACTTC	CASSYSTHGDEQYF
TRBV5-5	.	TRBD2	TRBJ2-3	TGTGCCAGCAGCTTGGGGCCTAGCGGGAACACAGATACGCAGTATTTT	CASSLGPSGNTDTQYF
TRBV19	.	.	TRBJ1-5	TGTGCCAGTAGTATGATCACAGAGTATCAGCCCCAGCATTTT	CASSMITEYQPQHF
TRBV15	.	.	TRBJ1-6	TGTGCCACCAGCAGAGGGGCCGGGACGGCGGCACCCCTCCACTTT	CATSRGAGTAAPLHF
TRBV7-8	.	.	TRBJ1-3	TGTGCCAGCAGCTTATTTCGACCCTCTGGAAACACCATATATTTT	CASSLFRPSGNTIYF
TRBV7-9	.	TRBD2	TRBJ2-2	TGTGCCAGCAGCCGAGTGTCGGGGGGCACCGGGGAGCTGTTTTTT	CASSRVSGGTGELFF
TRBV7-2	.	TRBD1	TRBJ2-7	TGTGCCAGCAGCTTAGCGTTGGGTGGGACAGGGGTCGAGCAGTACTTC	CASSLALGGTGVEQYF
TRBV25-1	.	.	TRBJ2-2	TGTGCCAGCAGGGGGGAAGGGGGAGGTGAGACCGGGGAGCTGTTTTTT	CASRGEGGGETGELFF
TRBV10-3	.	.	TRBJ1-1	TGTGCCATCATGGCGGGGTCCCGGCACACTGAAGCTTTCTTT	CAIMAGSRHTEAFF
TRBV11-2	.	.	TRBJ2-7	TGTGCCAGCAGCTTAGTAGGGCGGAATACAGCCGACTACGAGCAGTACTTC	CASSLVGRNTADYEQYF
TRBV7-9	.	.	TRBJ1-3	TGTGCCAGCAGCCTCGCGGGGGCCGGAAACACCATATATTTT	CASSLAGAGNTIYF
TRBV4-1	.	TRBD2	TRBJ2-5	TGCGCCAGCAGCCAAGCCAACTTCCAGCGGGAGGGCCGAAAGACCCAGTACTTC	CASSQANFQREGRKTQYF
TRBV14	.	.	TRBJ1-2	TGTGCCAGCAGCCAAGTGGGACGGCAGGGGAGGGGACACTATGGCTACACCTTC	CASSQVGRQGRGHYGYTF